Each of the 16 T cell receptor beta chains below was sequenced from the same sample in a study of T-cell reconstitution after alpha-beta-depleted transplantation in children. For TCRbeta, the library was prepared with unique molecular identifiers. TCRdb reanalysed the PCR reads using MiXCR and keeps one entry per CDR3 protein. The sample has around 250,000 distinct CDR3 sequences, approximately 8% seen once. The material sequenced was PBMCs, mostly from graft donor cells, taken 180 days after TCRalphabeta/CD19-depleted stem cell transplant. Source of these receptors: a male patient between 5 and 17 years old who had a stem cell transplant for acute lymphoblastic leukemia, so the T cells may come from the graft donor.

This clonotype was recorded at least ten times. V usage is TRBV29-1 and J usage is TRBJ2-7, with D unclear. This CDR3 region has 13 residues. V dropped 2 bases and J dropped 0 bases, with 8 bases sitting between them. Germline lookup yields CDR1 SQVTM and CDR2 ANQGSEA. This chain's CDR3 is CSVETRSSYEQYF. The CDR3 DNA sequence: TGCAGCGTTGAAACCCGGAGCTCCTACGAGCAGTACTTC.

This clonotype showed up just a few times. The V gene is TRBV28, the J gene TRBJ1-2; 7 bases agree with TRBD1. This CDR3 comprises 16 residues. The V segment lost 4 bases and the J segment 0 bases; nucleotides outside the gene matches: 8. Germline assignment: CDR1 MDHEN and CDR2 SYDVKM. This CDR3 is CASSYRPGGANYGYTF. The CDR3 DNA follows: TGTGCCAGCAGTTACAGACCAGGGGGGGCTAACTATGGCTACACCTTC.

With respect to this clonotype: This may stem from a read error, because a much larger clone lies one nucleotide away. This chain links TRBV20-1 with TRBJ1-1; D is unresolved. CDR3 length: 13 residues. Germline V gene sequence: CDR1 DFQATT, CDR2 SNEGSKA (reference sequence). The CDR3 nucleotides are TGCAGTGCTAGCAGCGGCAGGAACGCTGAAGCTTTCTTT. Its translation is CSASSGRNAEAFF.

This clonotype has ten or more counts. The V and J genes are TRBV11-2 and TRBJ2-1; D is uncertain. In germline, CDR1 is SGHAT, CDR2 FQNNGV. The CDR3 is 13 residues long. V lost 5 bases and J 7 bases, leaving 12 bases between the germline ends. The CDR3 reads CASSPPARNEQFF. CDR3 in DNA: TGTGCCAGCAGCCCCCCGGCTAGAAATGAGCAGTTCTTC.

In its sample, this clonotype was seen many times. The chain employs TRBV5-1 and TRBJ2-2; TRBD2 agrees at 7 bases. The CDR3 covers 16 residues. Looked up from germline, CDR1 is SGHRS and CDR2 is YFSETQ. Trimming cost V 1 base and J 3 bases; bases outside gene matches: 6. CDR3 DNA: TGCGCCAGCAGCTTGAAGACCCGGGGGGACACCGGGGAGCTGTTTTTT. It codes for CASSLKTRGDTGELFF. Filled out from reference TRBV5-1 and TRBJ2-2, the complete variable domain reads KAGVTQTPRYLIKTRGQQVTLSCSPISGHRSVSWYQQTPGQGLQFLFEYFSETQRNKGNFPGRFSGRQFSNSRSEMNVSTLELGDSALYLCASSLKTRGDTGELFFGEGSRLTVL.

This clonotype was seen repeatedly, ten times or more. V usage is TRBV20-1 and J usage is TRBJ1-5, with D possibly TRBD1 on 5 matching bases. The CDR3 runs 13 residues. V was trimmed by 3 bases and J by 7 bases, leaving 13 bases between them. Germline V gene sequence: CDR1 DFQATT, CDR2 SNEGSKA (reference sequence). The CDR3 coding sequence is TGCAGTGCTAGGAGGCAGGGAGGGCAGCCCCAGCATTTT. Residues: CSARRQGGQPQHF.

This clonotype was recorded at least ten times. CDR3 bases: TGTGCCAGCTCAACTAGCGGGAGGAGCTCCTACAATGAGCAGTTCTTC. The encoded protein is CASSTSGRSSYNEQFF. The V gene is TRBV18, the J gene TRBJ2-1, with 12 bases fitting TRBD2. CDR1 and CDR2 (germline): KGHSH, LQKENI. J lost 0 bases, V lost 5 bases, and 2 bases had no gene match. This CDR3 has 16 residues.

Regarding this clonotype: A single base separates this from a much larger clone, so it may be a read error. V and J are TRBV9 and TRBJ2-5; no clear D. Germline V CDR1 and CDR2: SGDLS, YYNGEE. This CDR3 comprises 13 residues. The CDR3 DNA sequence: TGTGCCAGCAGCGTAGGCGGTATTGAGACCCTGTACTTC. Encoded protein: CASSVGGIETLYF. Complete variable domain (other parts from reference TRBV9 and TRBJ2-5): DSGVTQTPKHLITATGQRVTLRCSPRSGDLSVYWYQQSLDQGLQFLIQYYNGEERAKGNILERFSAQQFPDLHSELNLSSLELGDSALYFCASSVGGIETLYFGPGTRLLVL.

This clonotype was recorded at least ten times. The CDR3 coding sequence is TGCGCCAGCAGCAACAGGGGAAGTATCACTGAAGCTTTCTTT. Translated, it gives CASSNRGSITEAFF. The chain uses TRBV5-1 and TRBJ1-1; 7 nucleotides agree with TRBD1. This CDR3 region has 14 residues. The germline V gene has CDR1 SGHRS and CDR2 YFSETQ. Germline trimming cut 4 bases from V and 4 bases from J; bases unmatched to any gene: 7.

This clonotype was observed many times. The genes are TRBV19 and TRBJ2-1; D possibly uses TRBD1 or TRBD2 (5 bases each). CDR1 LNHDA and CDR2 SQIVND come from the germline V gene (reference sequence). Trimming left V 6 bases short and J 7 bases short, with 13 bases between. The length of the CDR3 is 13 residues. The DNA for the CDR3 is TGTGCCAGTAGCCTGGGGCTAGCTAATGAGCAGTTCTTC. Encoded protein: CASSLGLANEQFF.

In this sample, this clonotype turned up many times. The chain has TRBV5-6 and TRBJ2-7; D might be TRBD1 (5 bases). The CDR3 loop spans 15 amino acids. Germline-derived CDR1 and CDR2 are SGHDT and YYEEEE. The V and J ends lost 2 bases and 4 bases respectively, with 16 bases between them. The CDR3 coding sequence is TGTGCCAGCAGCTTATCATCCGGCCCAGGGTACGAGCAGTACTTC. Translating it yields CASSLSSGPGYEQYF.

This clonotype has ten or more counts. This rearrangement joins TRBV27 to TRBJ1-1; D unclear. The CDR3 extends over 14 amino acids. Germline V gene lookup returns CDR1 MNHEY and CDR2 SMNVEV (reference sequence). Deletions cut 3 bases from V and 1 base from J, with 9 bases between. DNA of the CDR3: TGTGCCAGCAGTTTGAATAGCTGGAACACTGAAGCTTTCTTT. It codes for CASSLNSWNTEAFF.

This clonotype was seen many times. The V gene is TRBV6-1, the J gene TRBJ1-5; D might be TRBD1 (6 bases). Germline V gene data show CDR1 as MNHNS and CDR2 as SASEGT. The germline V and J ends were trimmed by 6 bases and 6 bases, with 15 bases remaining between them. The CDR3 has 14 residues. The CDR3 coding sequence is TGTGCCAGCAGAACCAACAGGGTTGGTCAGCCCCAGCATTTT. Protein: CASRTNRVGQPQHF.

This clonotype occurred many times. V gene TRBV27 combines with J gene TRBJ2-7; perhaps TRBD2 as D (5 bases). There are 12 residues in the CDR3. Germline CDR1 is MNHEY and CDR2 is SMNVEV (reference sequence). V was trimmed by 5 bases and J by 7 bases, leaving 12 bases between them. CDR3 DNA sequence: TGTGCCAGCAGTACCCGCCGAGGGGAGCAGTACTTC. It translates to CASSTRRGEQYF.

The sample holds many counts of this clonotype. V usage is TRBV7-9 and J usage is TRBJ2-1; 8 nucleotides agree with TRBD1. V lost 4 bases, J lost 6 bases, and 5 bases stayed unmatched. The V gene's germline CDR1 is SEHNR and CDR2 FQNEAQ (reference sequence). The CDR3 sequence is 14 residues long. CDR3 coding DNA: TGTGCCAGCAGCTCCAGGGGGCGCCGCAATGAGCAGTTCTTC. Translation: CASSSRGRRNEQFF.

This clonotype was counted many times. This sequence joins TRBV6-5 and TRBJ1-5, with unresolved D. Germline V gives CDR1 MNHEY, CDR2 SVGAGI. The germline V and J ends were trimmed by 2 bases and 7 bases, with 12 bases remaining between them. CDR3 length: 14 amino acids. This chain's CDR3 is CASSYAGSGQPQHF. The CDR3 bases are TGTGCCAGCAGTTACGCGGGGTCGGGGCAGCCCCAGCATTTT.